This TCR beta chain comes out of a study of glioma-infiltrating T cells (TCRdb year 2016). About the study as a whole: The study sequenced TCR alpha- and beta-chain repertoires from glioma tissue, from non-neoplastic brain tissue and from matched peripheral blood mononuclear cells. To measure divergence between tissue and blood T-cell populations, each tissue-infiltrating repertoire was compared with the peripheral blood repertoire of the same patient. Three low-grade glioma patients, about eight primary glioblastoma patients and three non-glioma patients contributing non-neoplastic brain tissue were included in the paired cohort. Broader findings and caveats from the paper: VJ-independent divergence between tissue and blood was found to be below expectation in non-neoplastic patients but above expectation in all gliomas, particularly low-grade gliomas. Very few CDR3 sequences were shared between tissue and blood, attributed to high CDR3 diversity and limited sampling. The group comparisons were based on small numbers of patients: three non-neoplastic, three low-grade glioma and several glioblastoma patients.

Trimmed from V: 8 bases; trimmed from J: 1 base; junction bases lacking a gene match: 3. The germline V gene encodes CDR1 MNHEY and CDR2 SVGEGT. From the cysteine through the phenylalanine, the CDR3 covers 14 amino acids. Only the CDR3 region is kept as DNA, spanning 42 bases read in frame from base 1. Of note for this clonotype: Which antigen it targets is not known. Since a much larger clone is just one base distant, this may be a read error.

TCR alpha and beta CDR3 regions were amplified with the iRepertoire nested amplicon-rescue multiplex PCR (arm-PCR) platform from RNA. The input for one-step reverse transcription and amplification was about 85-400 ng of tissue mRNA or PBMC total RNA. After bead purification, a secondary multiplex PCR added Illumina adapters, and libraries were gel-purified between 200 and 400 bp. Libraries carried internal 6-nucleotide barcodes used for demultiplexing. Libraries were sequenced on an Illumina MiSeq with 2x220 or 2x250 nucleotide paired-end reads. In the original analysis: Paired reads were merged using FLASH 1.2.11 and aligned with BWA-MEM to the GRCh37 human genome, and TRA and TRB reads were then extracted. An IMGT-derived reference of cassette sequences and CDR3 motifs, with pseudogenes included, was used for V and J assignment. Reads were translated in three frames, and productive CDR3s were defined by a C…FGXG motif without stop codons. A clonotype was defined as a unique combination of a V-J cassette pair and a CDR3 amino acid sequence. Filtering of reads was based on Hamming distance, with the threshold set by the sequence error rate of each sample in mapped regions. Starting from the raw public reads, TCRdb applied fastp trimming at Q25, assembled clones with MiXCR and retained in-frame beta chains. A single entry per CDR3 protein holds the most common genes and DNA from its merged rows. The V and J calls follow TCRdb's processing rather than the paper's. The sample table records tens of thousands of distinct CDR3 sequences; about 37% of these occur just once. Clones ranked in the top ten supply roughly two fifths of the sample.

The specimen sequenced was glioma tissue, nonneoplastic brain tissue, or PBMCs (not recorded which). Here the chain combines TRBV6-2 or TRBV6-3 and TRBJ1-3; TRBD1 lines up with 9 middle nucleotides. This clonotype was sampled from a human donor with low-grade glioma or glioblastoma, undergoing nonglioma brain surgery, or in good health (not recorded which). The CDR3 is CASCGTGSGNTIYF. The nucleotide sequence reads TGTGCCAGCTGTGGGACAGGGTCTGGAAACACCATATATTTT.